This T cell receptor beta chain came from a study of neoadjuvant anti-PD-1 for oral cavity cancer. V shed 4 bases and J 3 bases; nucleotides not matched to a gene: 9. The CDR3 loop spans 18 amino acids. Germline V gene lookup returns CDR1 WNHNN and CDR2 SYGVQD (reference sequence). Profiled with immunoSEQ multiplex PCR; TCRdb holds only in-frame clones, not every one. This sample has approximately 15,000 clones, with under 40% found just once. Whole-study results and caveats: Larger post-treatment preexisting tumor clones tracked with greater tumor shrinkage.

As to time point: after neoadjuvant nivolumab, at surgical resection. Patients had newly diagnosed, untreated stage II-IVA oral cavity squamous cell carcinoma. These oral cavity squamous cell carcinomas were HPV-negative and locally advanced. Concerning this clone: What it recognizes is unknown.

This sequence was found in a person between 40 and 85 years old with oral cavity squamous cell carcinoma. The sample consisted of tumor tissue, taken after nivolumab (anti-PD-1) treatment. This chain connects TRBV10-1 to TRBJ2-2; 12 bases line up with TRBD1. Written as DNA, the CDR3 is TGCGCCAGCAGTGGTACGGGACAGGGGGCTTGGGACACCGGGGAGCTGTTTTTT. It yields the protein CASSGTGQGAWDTGELFF.